This T cell receptor beta chain was identified in a study of PD-L1 blockade in urothelial cancer. Whole-study context: The year 2014 saw patients start atezolizumab, 1,200 mg intravenously every 3 weeks. Most patients, twenty-five of 29, were males with bladder-origin cancer. T cell content in blood samples showed a median of approximately 140,000.

The germline gives CDR1 KGHSH, CDR2 LQKENI. This CDR3 has 17 amino acids. V lost 2 bases and J lost 0, with 14 bases in between. Synthetic TCR analog templates were added to each PCR reaction. The table came from immunoSEQ multiplex PCR; TCRdb's copy has only in-frame clones and leaves some out. The table shows 100,000 or so clones, with 91% occurring only once. This chain links TRBV18 with TRBJ1-5; D gene uncertain. The receptor's source is a woman older than 75 with urothelial cancer. The sequencing used PBMCs, collected around atezolizumab (anti-PD-L1) treatment. The CDR3 nucleotides are TGTGCCAGCTCACCAGCCCCGGGTATCAATAGCAATCAGCCCCAGCATTTT. Encoded protein: CASSPAPGINSNQPQHF.